This TCR beta chain was recorded in a study of blood T cell repertoires in COVID-19. Germline CDR1 reads SEHNR; CDR2 reads FQNEAQ (reference sequence). Germline trimming cut 4 bases from V and 4 bases from J; bases unmatched to any gene: 3. This CDR3 is 13 amino acids long. Repertoires were generated with immunoSEQ multiplex PCR, while TCRdb's copy carries only in-frame clones and drops some. The sample shows 200,000 to 250,000 clones, approximately 84% of them seen only once. On this clone itself: This specimen includes other DNA sequences encoding the same CDR3.

The genes are TRBV7-9 and TRBJ1-1; the match to TRBD1 covers 7 bases. This receptor was identified in a man in his fifties with acute or convalescent COVID-19. Source material: peripheral blood. For the CDR3, the DNA is TGTGCCAGCAGCTCTGGGACAGCCACTGAAGCTTTCTTT. Amino acid sequence: CASSSGTATEAFF.